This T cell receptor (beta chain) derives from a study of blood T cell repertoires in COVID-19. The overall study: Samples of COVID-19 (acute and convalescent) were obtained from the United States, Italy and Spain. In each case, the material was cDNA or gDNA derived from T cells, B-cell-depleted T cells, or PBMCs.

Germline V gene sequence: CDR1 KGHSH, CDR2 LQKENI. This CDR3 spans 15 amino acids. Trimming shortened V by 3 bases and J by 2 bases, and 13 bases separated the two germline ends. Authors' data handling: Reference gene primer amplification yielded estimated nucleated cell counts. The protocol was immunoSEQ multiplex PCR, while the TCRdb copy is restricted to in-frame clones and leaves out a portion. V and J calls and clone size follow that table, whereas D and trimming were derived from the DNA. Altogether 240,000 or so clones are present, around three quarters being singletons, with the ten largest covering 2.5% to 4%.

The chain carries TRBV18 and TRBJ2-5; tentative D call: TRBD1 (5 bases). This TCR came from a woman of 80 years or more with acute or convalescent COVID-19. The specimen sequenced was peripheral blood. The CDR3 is CASSPRTSPQETQYF. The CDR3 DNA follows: TGTGCCAGCTCACCTAGGACAAGCCCACAAGAGACCCAGTACTTC.